What follows are 32 T cell receptor beta chains derived from one specimen sequenced in a study of PD-1 blockade in classical Hodgkin lymphoma. There was relapse after autologous stem cell transplantation in every patient, and there was variation in brentuximab vedotin exposure. Produced via immunoSEQ multiplex PCR; TCRdb's table is partial and in-frame only. The table has roughly 60,000 clones, more than 90% seen once. The material was peripheral blood mononuclear cells (PBMCs), obtained at baseline. The receptors originated from a human donor with classical Hodgkin lymphoma.

The chain has TRBV7-2 and TRBJ1-3; D perhaps matches TRBD1 (5 bases). V shed 4 bases and J shed 2 bases, with 15 bases lying between them. The CDR3 totals 16 residues. Per germline, CDR1 SGHTA and CDR2 FQGNSA. The CDR3 DNA follows: TGTGCCAGCAGCTACCCAATTGGGGGGACTGGAAACACCATATATTTT. As protein: CASSYPIGGTGNTIYF.

In this sample, this clone turned up a few times. This chain connects TRBV10-3 to TRBJ2-1, with 11 bases aligning to TRBD2. V gave up 4 bases and J gave up 7 bases; unmatched junction bases: 0. The CDR3 is made up of 13 amino acids. In germline, CDR1 is ENHRY, CDR2 SYGVKD. The CDR3 is CAISVAGGNEQFF. CDR3 bases: TGTGCCATCAGTGTAGCGGGGGGGAATGAGCAGTTCTTC.

The CDR3 DNA reads TGTGCCGAAAAACAGGGGCAGGCTAACTATGGCTACACCTTC. Translating it yields CAEKQGQANYGYTF. The chain joins TRBV28 to TRBJ1-2, with TRBD1 matching 7 bases. V was pared by 11 bases and J by 0 bases, with 9 bases of the junction left unmatched. The germline gives CDR1 MDHEN, CDR2 SYDVKM. The CDR3 has 14 amino acids.

V is TRBV5-4 and J is TRBJ2-5; no clear D. Germline V gives CDR1 SGHNT, CDR2 YYREEE (reference sequence). V was clipped by 1 base and J by 0 bases, with 4 bases between them. This CDR3 region has 13 residues. The CDR3 DNA sequence: TGTGCCAGCAGCTTGCTCGACCAAGAGACCCAGTACTTC. Its translation: CASSLLDQETQYF.

This clone was counted only a few times. V usage is TRBV18 and J usage is TRBJ2-7; maybe TRBD1 (5 bases). Germline-derived CDR1 and CDR2 are KGHSH and LQKENI. CDR3 length: 12 residues. Trimming took 5 bases from V and 6 from J, leaving 11 bases between them. CDR3 nucleotide sequence: TGTGCCAGCTCAAGGGGAACGGGCGAGCAGTACTTC. Encoded protein: CASSRGTGEQYF.

This clone was recorded only once. The chain is built from TRBV5-8 and TRBJ1-4; 10 bases are shared with TRBD1. CDR1 is SGHTS and CDR2 is YDEGEE in the germline V gene. After removal of 5 bases from V and 11 bases from J, the junction contained 15 bases not matched to a gene. The CDR3 consists of 16 residues. CDR3 residues: CASRHKPGQGYDKLFF. CDR3 DNA sequence: TGTGCCAGCAGACATAAACCGGGACAGGGGTACGACAAACTGTTTTTT.

The rearrangement links TRBV25-1 to TRBJ2-1; 12 bases are shared with TRBD2. The CDR3 sequence is 16 residues long. V lost 5 bases and J lost 3; bases outside the gene matches: 5. Germline CDR1 MGHDK, CDR2 SYGVNS. Written as DNA, the CDR3 is TGTGCCAGCAGTCACCGACTAGCGGGAGTCTACAATGAGCAGTTCTTC. Amino acids: CASSHRLAGVYNEQFF. Based on the CDR3 plus reference TRBV25-1 and TRBJ2-1, the full variable domain is EADIYQTPRYLVIGTGKKITLECSQTMGHDKMYWYQQDPGMELHLIHYSYGVNSTEKGDLSSESTVSRIRTEHFPLTLESARPSHTSQYLCASSHRLAGVYNEQFFGPGTRLTVL.

V is TRBV2 and J is TRBJ1-5, with TRBD1 matching over 8 bases. The germline V gene has CDR1 SNHLY and CDR2 FYNNEI. This CDR3 comprises 13 residues. J was trimmed by 9 bases and V by 6 bases; bases with no gene match: 7. Here the CDR3 reads CASRLQGDLPQHF. CDR3 DNA: TGTGCCAGCAGACTACAGGGGGATCTGCCCCAGCATTTT.

This chain uses TRBV7-8 with TRBJ1-6; perhaps TRBD1 as D (6 bases). The CDR3 has 15 amino acids. Looked up from germline, CDR1 is SGHVS and CDR2 is FQNEAQ. V lost 5 bases, J lost 4 bases, and 12 bases lay in between. CDR3 sequence: CASSPGQLYNSPLHF. In DNA form, the CDR3 reads TGTGCCAGCAGCCCGGGACAACTTTATAATTCACCCCTCCACTTT.

J is TRBJ2-3 and V is TRBV6-1, with D possibly being TRBD1 (5 bases). Trimming cost V 7 bases and J 0 bases, with 14 bases left between them. Germline CDR1 reads MNHNS; CDR2 reads SASEGT. The CDR3 has 15 amino acids. This CDR3 is CASIFRAGSTDTQYF. The CDR3 nucleotides read TGTGCCAGCATTTTTAGGGCAGGGAGCACAGATACGCAGTATTTT.

The chain recombines TRBV7-6 with TRBJ1-6; D is unresolved. Trimming took 1 base from V and 6 from J, leaving 7 bases between them. Germline V gene data show CDR1 as SGHVS and CDR2 as FNYEAQ. The CDR3 covers 14 residues. The CDR3 DNA reads TGTGCCAGCAGCTTAGGCGGTAGTAATTCACCCCTCCACTTT. Translated, it gives CASSLGGSNSPLHF.

The CDR3: CASSMRQGANYGYTF. In nucleotides, the CDR3 is TGTGCCAGTAGTATGAGACAGGGAGCTAACTATGGCTACACCTTC. This chain links TRBV19 with TRBJ1-2; 7 nucleotides agree with TRBD1. Germline V CDR1 and CDR2: LNHDA, SQIVND (reference sequence). Trimming took 3 bases from V and 0 from J; bases not matched to a gene: 4. The CDR3 runs to 15 residues.

As regards this clone: Germline is not matched at one junction end, which may reflect a read error. The rearrangement joins TRBV6-5 to TRBJ2-1, with 13 bases fitting TRBD2. The CDR3 consists of 15 residues. Germline-derived CDR1 and CDR2 are MNHEY and SVGAGI. The CDR3 spells CASKPGLAGYSEQFF. The DNA of the CDR3 is TGTGCCAGCAAACCGGGACTAGCGGGGTACAGTGAGCAGTTCTTC.

The J gene is TRBJ2-7, the V gene TRBV10-3; TRBD2 matches at 7 bases. Looked up from germline, CDR1 is ENHRY and CDR2 is SYGVKD. This CDR3 spans 15 amino acids. V gave up 6 bases and J gave up 0 bases; unmatched junction bases: 8. Here the CDR3 DNA reads TGTGCCATCAGGGGGAACGGGGGGAGCTCCTACGAGCAGTACTTC. Translating it yields CAIRGNGGSSYEQYF.

V gene TRBV19 combines with J gene TRBJ1-1; TRBD1 agrees at 10 bases. The V segment lost 5 bases and the J segment 3 bases; nucleotides outside the gene matches: 6. CDR1 and CDR2 (germline): LNHDA, SQIVND (reference sequence). This CDR3 contains 15 residues. CDR3 sequence (DNA): TGTGCCAGTAGTGCCCGGGACAGGGGCGACACTGAAGCTTTCTTT. This encodes CASSARDRGDTEAFF.

V usage is TRBV9 and J usage is TRBJ2-1; 10 bases agree with TRBD2. The germline CDR1 and CDR2 sequences are SGDLS and YYNGEE. The ends lost 3 bases at V and 3 bases at J; junction bases unmatched: 6. The CDR3 sequence is 16 residues long. The CDR3 loop reads CASSELTSGDYNEQFF. The DNA for the CDR3 is TGTGCCAGCAGCGAACTCACTAGCGGGGACTACAATGAGCAGTTCTTC.

With regard to this clone: Other DNA variants within this sample encode the same CDR3. The CDR3 loop reads CASSIGGNNSPLHF. For the CDR3, the DNA is TGTGCCAGTAGTATCGGAGGGAACAATTCACCCCTCCACTTT. The chain uses TRBV19 and TRBJ1-6; the D is unclear. Germline-derived CDR1 and CDR2 are LNHDA and SQIVND (reference sequence). This CDR3 has 14 residues. Trimming shortened V by 3 bases and J by 7 bases, and 10 bases separated the two germline ends.

As concerns this clone: One end of the junction varies from germline; a read error may be responsible. The chain joins TRBV5-4 to TRBJ2-3; 10 bases align to TRBD2. CDR1 is SGHNT and CDR2 is YYREEE in the germline V gene (reference sequence). The CDR3 sequence is 16 residues long. The CDR3 spells CASSSGLADPTDTQYF. The DNA for the CDR3 is TGTGCCAGCAGCTCCGGACTAGCGGACCCCACAGACACGCAGTATTTT.

The rearrangement links TRBV28 to TRBJ1-2; D is perhaps TRBD1 (5 bases). Trimming took 6 bases from V and 1 from J, leaving 15 bases between them. CDR1 and CDR2 from the germline V gene are MDHEN and SYDVKM. This CDR3 has 15 amino acids. CDR3 bases: TGTGCCAGCAGCCCCGGAGGGGCTCATAACTATGGCTACACCTTC. This sequence encodes CASSPGGAHNYGYTF.

This clone occurred once. The gene calls are TRBV6-6 and TRBJ2-1; TRBD2 matches at 8 bases. The germline V gene has CDR1 MNHNY and CDR2 SVGAGI (reference sequence). With V trimmed by 8 bases and J by 7 bases, 16 bases remained unmatched. This CDR3 has 16 amino acids. This CDR3 reads CASRKNPAGLVNEQFF. Written as DNA, the CDR3 is TGTGCCAGCCGAAAGAACCCCGCGGGACTAGTGAATGAGCAGTTCTTC.

This clone was observed a handful of times. The chain recombines TRBV11-2 with TRBJ1-6; no clear D gene. Trimming removed 5 bases at V and 9 bases at J, with 8 bases between. Looked up from germline, CDR1 is SGHAT and CDR2 is FQNNGV. The CDR3 extends over 12 amino acids. The CDR3: CASSPRSSPLHF. The CDR3 DNA is TGTGCCAGCAGCCCCAGATCTTCACCCCTCCACTTT.

In DNA form, the CDR3 reads TGTGCCAGCTCTTCCGAGTATAGCAATCAGCCCCAGCATTTT. This codes for CASSSEYSNQPQHF. The V call is TRBV2, the J call TRBJ1-5; D call uncertain. CDR1 SNHLY and CDR2 FYNNEI come from the germline V gene. CDR3 length: 14 residues. V lost 8 bases and J lost 0, with 11 bases in between.

This chain connects TRBV7-2 to TRBJ1-1, with TRBD1 matching over 7 bases. Germline CDR1 reads SGHTA; CDR2 reads FQGNSA. The CDR3 is 13 amino acids. V trimming: 4 bases; J trimming: 7 bases; junction bases outside the gene matches: 6. In DNA, the CDR3 is TGTGCCAGCAGCTCGACAGGGTCTAATGAAGCTTTCTTT. Translation gives CASSSTGSNEAFF.

The chain joins TRBV27 to TRBJ2-1, with D tentatively TRBD2 (5 bases). The germline V and J ends were trimmed by 3 bases and 5 bases, with 14 bases remaining between them. This CDR3 is 15 amino acids long. From germline, CDR1 is MNHEY and CDR2 SMNVEV (reference sequence). The CDR3 DNA reads as TGTGCCAGCAGTTTGTTCCGGGTCGGGGACAATGAGCAGTTCTTC. Protein sequence: CASSLFRVGDNEQFF.

V and J are TRBV4-1 and TRBJ1-5; possible D gene TRBD1, 6 bases. The CDR3 has 15 amino acids. The germline gives CDR1 MGHRA, CDR2 YSYEKL. The germline V and J ends were trimmed by 4 bases and 4 bases, with 14 bases remaining between them. CDR3 nucleotide sequence: TGCGCCAGCAGCCTTAGGTGGACAGCGAATCAGCCCCAGCATTTT. Translating gives CASSLRWTANQPQHF.

The V and J genes are TRBV27 and TRBJ2-7; no firm D call. The V end lost 5 bases, the J end lost 0 bases, and 14 bases lay between the germline ends. CDR1 and CDR2 (germline): MNHEY, SMNVEV (reference sequence). The CDR3 totals 15 residues. The CDR3 sequence: CASSPLLGSSYEQYF. For the CDR3, the DNA is TGTGCCAGCAGTCCACTATTAGGTAGCTCCTACGAGCAGTACTTC.

This clone was seen a handful of times. The chain joins TRBV28 to TRBJ1-5, with D possibly being TRBD1 (5 bases). Trimming left V 8 bases short and J 4 bases short, with 18 bases between. The CDR3 is 15 residues long. The germline gives CDR1 MDHEN, CDR2 SYDVKM. The CDR3 loop is CASSNHRKQNQPQHF. Here the CDR3 DNA reads TGTGCCAGCTCCAACCACAGGAAACAGAATCAGCCCCAGCATTTT.

The chain links TRBV7-7 to TRBJ2-3, with 9 bases aligning to TRBD2. V was pared by 1 base and J by 1 base, with 6 bases of the junction left unmatched. Germline CDR1 reads SSHAT; CDR2 reads FNYEAQ (reference sequence). The length of the CDR3 is 17 residues. As DNA, the CDR3 is TGTGCCAGCAGCTTAGGGGGTAGCGGGAGTCGCACAGATACGCAGTATTTT. As protein: CASSLGGSGSRTDTQYF.

This chain joins TRBV30 and TRBJ1-4, with a weak D call TRBD1 (5 bases). This CDR3 has 15 amino acids. Trimming took 7 bases from V and 6 from J, leaving 21 bases between them. CDR1 and CDR2 from the germline V gene are GTSNPN and SVGIG (reference sequence). The CDR3 coding sequence is TGTGCCTTAGCCCCAAGTCAGGGTTGGGATGAAAAACTGTTTTTT. Encoded protein: CALAPSQGWDEKLFF.

This clone is labeled as medium-sized. This sequence joins TRBV6-5 and TRBJ2-5; no reliable D call. The ends were cut back, 2 bases at V and 5 bases at J, with 18 bases in the middle. The germline CDR1 and CDR2 sequences are MNHEY and SVGAGI. The CDR3 runs to 16 residues. The CDR3 DNA sequence: TGTGCCAGCAGTTACGACCGGGCGTCCTACGGGGAGACCCAGTACTTC. Translation gives CASSYDRASYGETQYF.

V usage is TRBV19 and J usage is TRBJ2-7; D uncertain. Germline V CDR1 and CDR2: LNHDA, SQIVND (reference sequence). V was cut by 7 bases and J by 0 bases, with 16 bases left in between. The CDR3 sequence is 15 residues long. The CDR3 coding sequence is TGTGCCAGTATGGAGTCCGGAGACCCCTCCTACGAGCAGTACTTC. It codes for CASMESGDPSYEQYF.

The chain couples TRBV18 to TRBJ1-1; D gene ambiguous. The CDR3 has 13 amino acids. The germline V gene encodes CDR1 KGHSH and CDR2 LQKENI. V dropped 3 bases and J dropped 11 bases, with 16 bases sitting between them. In nucleotides, the CDR3 is TGTGCCAGCTCACCCGCCGCGGGGTACAAGGCTTTCTTT. Residues: CASSPAAGYKAFF.